This paragraph covers one T cell receptor beta chain sequence. What it binds is not known. A much larger clone differs from this one at a single base, so this may be a read error. The data belong to a study of blood T cells in healthy people across ages. Study-wide results and caveats: Across the age range, TCR beta diversity per million T cells fell in a roughly linear way. Unsorted PBMCs prevented conclusive naive versus antigen-experienced comparison. Long-lived and aged donors differed, with more naive CD4+ cells and higher diversity in the long-lived.

The people who gave samples were healthy Caucasians from Russia, aged about 6 to 95. A J-beta primer mix and a sample-barcoded 5' primer were used in a second PCR of roughly 6 to 11 cycles. A single record per CDR3 protein comes from TCRdb applying MiXCR to the 5' RACE reads. The sample lists hundreds of thousands of distinct CDR3 sequences, 22% occurring once. The trim removed 4 bases at V and 4 bases at J, leaving 2 bases unmatched. Germline V gives CDR1 SGHTA, CDR2 FQGNSA. The CDR3 spans 15 residues. The chain combines TRBV7-2 with TRBJ2-5; 14 positions match TRBD2. Sample: blood. The sequence was collected from a man aged 65-85 years in good health. The CDR3 nucleotides read TGTGCCAGCAGCTCGGGACTAGCGGGAGTAGAGACCCAGTACTTC. Amino acid sequence: CASSSGLAGVETQYF.